Presented here are 24 T cell receptor beta chains from one specimen sequenced in a study of control samples from healthy donors and cancer patients. Sequenced by immunoSEQ multiplex PCR; TCRdb stores in-frame clones only, minus some. This table holds around 150,000 clones, nearly 96% found once. The specimen sequenced was blood. The origin of the receptors is a woman in her 30s in good health.

The table lists this clone with a count of one. The chain uses TRBV28 and TRBJ1-2; D remains unclear. The germline V and J ends were trimmed by 5 bases and 4 bases, with 11 bases remaining between them. The CDR3 has 13 amino acids. In germline, CDR1 is MDHEN, CDR2 SYDVKM. DNA of the CDR3: TGTGCCAGCAGTAAGCGCTCAGGCTATGGCTACACCTTC. It is translated as CASSKRSGYGYTF.

The chain employs TRBV27 and TRBJ2-7; D not certain. CDR1 and CDR2 from the germline V gene are MNHEY and SMNVEV (reference sequence). V was cut by 5 bases and J by 6 bases, with 14 bases left in between. The CDR3 is 13 residues long. CDR3 DNA sequence: TGTGCCAGCAGTCCAAATGAAACGCCCGAGCAGTACTTC. It encodes CASSPNETPEQYF.

This chain joins TRBV28 and TRBJ1-5; TRBD1 aligns across 8 bases. The CDR3 runs to 17 residues. V shed 6 bases, J shed 4 bases, and the junction held 14 bases outside the gene matches. The germline gives CDR1 MDHEN, CDR2 SYDVKM. CDR3 residues: CASSSARTGSMNQPQHF. The DNA for the CDR3 is TGTGCCAGCAGCTCAGCCCGGACAGGGAGTATGAATCAGCCCCAGCATTTT.

The chain recombines TRBV7-9 with TRBJ2-1; 8 bases agree with TRBD1. Germline CDR1 and CDR2: SEHNR and FQNEAQ (reference sequence). Trimming at V came to 5 bases and at J to 8 bases, leaving 14 bases not matched to a gene. The CDR3 consists of 16 residues. This CDR3 reads CASSPPVRQGIYEQFF. DNA for the CDR3: TGTGCCAGCAGCCCTCCTGTAAGACAGGGGATCTATGAGCAGTTCTTC. Full variable domain (rest looked up from reference TRBV7-9 and TRBJ2-1): DTGVSQNPRHKITKRGQNVTFRCDPISEHNRLYWYRQTLGQGPEFLTYFQNEAQLEKSRLLSDRFSAERPKGSFSTLEIQRTEQGDSAMYLCASSPPVRQGIYEQFFGPGTRLTVL.

This chain joins TRBV7-8 and TRBJ1-5; 7 nucleotides match TRBD1. The CDR3 has 14 amino acids. V dropped 1 base and J dropped 7; count of bases not matched to a gene: 4. CDR1 and CDR2 from the germline V gene are SGHVS and FQNEAQ. CDR3 sequence reads: CASSLETGWQPQHF. CDR3 nucleotide sequence: TGTGCCAGCAGCTTAGAGACAGGGTGGCAGCCCCAGCATTTT.

The chain recombines TRBV20-1 with TRBJ2-7; D gene unclear. Germline CDR1 DFQATT, CDR2 SNEGSKA (reference sequence). The CDR3 covers 9 residues. DNA of the CDR3: TGCACTTTTTCCGAGGAGCAGTACTTC. It codes for CTFSEEQYF.

The chain combines TRBV13 with TRBJ2-1; the D gene could be TRBD1 or TRBD2 (5 bases each). The ends were cut back, 5 bases at V and 8 bases at J, with 16 bases in the middle. This CDR3 contains 14 residues. CDR1 is PRHDT and CDR2 is FYEKMQ in the germline V gene (reference sequence). This CDR3 reads CASSPPRGVDEQFF. The CDR3 bases are TGTGCCAGCAGCCCACCAAGGGGAGTCGATGAGCAGTTCTTC.

The rearrangement uses TRBV3-1 (or the pseudogene TRBV3-2) and TRBJ1-1; D possibly corresponds to TRBD1 (5 bases). With 3 bases removed from V and 3 bases from J, the gap between germline ends came to 11 bases. The CDR3 runs 14 residues. Germline values: CDR1 LGHDT, CDR2 YNNKEL (reference sequence). The CDR3 here is CASSHWGGDTEAFF. In DNA, the CDR3 is TGTGCCAGCAGCCATTGGGGCGGGGACACTGAAGCTTTCTTT.

This clone appeared a single time. The chain has TRBV12-3 or TRBV12-4 and TRBJ1-3; D unclear. The CDR3 has 13 amino acids. Trimming pared 8 bases from V and 6 bases from J, leaving 14 bases between. The CDR3 nucleotides are TGTGCCAGCGGACTTGTCGGGGTAAACACCATATATTTT. Translated, it gives CASGLVGVNTIYF.

V gene TRBV6-5 combines with J gene TRBJ1-4; D gene uncertain. V was shortened by 8 bases and J by 5 bases, with 15 bases between the two germline ends. Germline V gene data show CDR1 as MNHEY and CDR2 as SVGAGI. CDR3 length: 14 residues. The CDR3 coding sequence is TGTGCCAGCGGGCCAAACGTGGTGAATGAAAAACTGTTTTTT. Translation: CASGPNVVNEKLFF.

This sequence joins TRBV28 and TRBJ2-7; a possible D gene is TRBD1 (5 bases). Germline V lookup: CDR1 MDHEN, CDR2 SYDVKM. The CDR3 sequence is 13 residues long. V was trimmed by 11 bases and J by 3 bases, leaving 17 bases between them. CDR3 amino acids: CAAHGGQFYEQYF. DNA of the CDR3: TGTGCCGCCCACGGCGGACAATTCTACGAGCAGTACTTC.

The chain employs TRBV5-5 and TRBJ1-1; 7 bases map to TRBD1. V gave up 1 base and J gave up 2 bases; unmatched junction bases: 2. The CDR3 has 14 amino acids. Looked up from germline, CDR1 is SGHKS and CDR2 is YYEKEE (reference sequence). CDR3 amino acids: CASSLTGDNTEAFF. CDR3 in DNA: TGTGCCAGCAGCTTGACAGGGGATAACACTGAAGCTTTCTTT.

The chain carries TRBV6-2 or TRBV6-3 and TRBJ1-6; 7 bases fit TRBD1. The V segment lost 5 bases and the J segment 5 bases; nucleotides outside the gene matches: 9. Germline CDR1 and CDR2: MNHEY and SVGEGT. This CDR3 region has 16 residues. This CDR3 reads CASSGRRDRDNSPLHF. The CDR3 DNA follows: TGTGCCAGCAGTGGCCGAAGGGACAGAGATAATTCACCCCTCCACTTT.

The chain has TRBV29-1 and TRBJ2-2; 8 bases align to TRBD1. V shed 7 bases, J shed 0 bases, and the junction held 7 bases outside the gene matches. CDR3 length equals 15 residues. Germline V lookup: CDR1 SQVTM, CDR2 ANQGSEA. The CDR3 spells CSAVTGASNTGELFF. The DNA of the CDR3 is TGCAGCGCAGTGACAGGGGCCTCGAACACCGGGGAGCTGTTTTTT.

This clone was seen a single time. This chain uses TRBV7-8 with TRBJ1-5, with 7 bases fitting TRBD1. CDR1 SGHVS and CDR2 FQNEAQ come from the germline V gene. CDR3 length: 17 amino acids. Trimming removed 4 bases from V and 2 bases from J; junction bases left unmatched: 11. The chain's CDR3 is CASSSLLGQVGNQPQHF. The CDR3 DNA reads as TGTGCCAGCAGCTCACTGCTTGGACAGGTGGGCAATCAGCCCCAGCATTTT.

The rearrangement links TRBV2 to TRBJ1-2; the D is unclear. V lost 7 bases, J lost 12 bases, and 18 bases lay in between. The length of the CDR3 is 12 residues. Germline lookup yields CDR1 SNHLY and CDR2 FYNNEI. CDR3 sequence (DNA): TGTGCCAGCACGAAGGACGGCCTCTTTCACACCTTC. Encoded protein: CASTKDGLFHTF.

The chain recombines TRBV11-2 with TRBJ1-1; no firm D call. CDR1 is SGHAT, CDR2 FQNNGV, per germline. This CDR3 has 13 residues. With 2 bases removed from V and 4 bases from J, the gap between germline ends came to 8 bases. The CDR3 loop reads CASSLFGGTEAFF. The DNA of the CDR3 is TGTGCCAGCAGCTTATTCGGTGGCACTGAAGCTTTCTTT.

The rearrangement joins TRBV6-5 to TRBJ2-7, with 11 bases identical to TRBD1. Losses at the gene ends were 1 base for V and 2 bases for J; bases not matched to a gene: 4. The CDR3 has 16 amino acids. Germline assignment: CDR1 MNHEY and CDR2 SVGAGI. The CDR3 reads CASSYLAGQGAYEQYF. The CDR3 region has the DNA TGTGCCAGCAGTTACTTGGCGGGACAGGGGGCCTACGAGCAGTACTTC.

A single count supports this clone. The chain uses TRBV5-1 and TRBJ2-7; 8 bases are a match to TRBD2. V lost 4 bases, J lost 2 bases, and 14 bases stayed unmatched. This CDR3 spans 17 amino acids. Germline V CDR1 and CDR2: SGHRS, YFSETQ. CDR3 in amino acids: CASSPMAGGAGTYEQYF. CDR3 DNA: TGCGCCAGCAGCCCCATGGCCGGGGGGGCTGGAACCTACGAGCAGTACTTC.

This clone was recorded only once. The CDR3 here is CASSSSRGQPQHF. For the CDR3, the DNA is TGTGCCAGCAGTTCGTCCCGGGGGCAGCCCCAGCATTTT. This rearrangement joins TRBV27 to TRBJ1-5; maybe TRBD1 (5 bases). The germline V gene encodes CDR1 MNHEY and CDR2 SMNVEV (reference sequence). The length of the CDR3 is 13 residues. The V end lost 4 bases, the J end lost 7 bases, and 11 bases lay between the germline ends.

This chain connects TRBV5-4 to TRBJ1-2, with a tentative D call TRBD1 (6 bases). The V end lost 1 base, the J end lost 3 bases, and 10 bases lay between the germline ends. The CDR3 length is 14 residues. Germline assignment: CDR1 SGHNT and CDR2 YYREEE (reference sequence). CDR3 DNA: TGTGCCAGCAGCTTGTGGGGGCAGGACTATGGCTACACCTTC. Amino acid sequence: CASSLWGQDYGYTF.

The chain links TRBV30 to TRBJ2-1; TRBD1 matches at 12 bases. Germline V CDR1 and CDR2: GTSNPN, SVGIG (reference sequence). V gave up 3 bases and J gave up 9 bases; unmatched junction bases: 12. The CDR3 sequence is 16 residues long. The CDR3 is CAWSVIPGQGASEQFF. The CDR3 DNA reads as TGTGCCTGGAGCGTAATTCCGGGACAGGGGGCTAGTGAGCAGTTCTTC.

This chain joins TRBV28 and TRBJ1-4; possible D gene TRBD1, 5 bases. V was trimmed by 2 bases and J by 6 bases, leaving 13 bases between them. Germline CDR1 reads MDHEN; CDR2 reads SYDVKM. This CDR3 comprises 15 residues. CDR3 nucleotides: TGTGCCAGCAGTTTAGAGTGGGGGTTTTATGAAAAACTGTTTTTT. Its translation is CASSLEWGFYEKLFF.

The CDR3 region has the DNA TGTGCCAGCAGCCGCGCACGACAGGGAGGCGGCAATGAGCAGTTCTTC. Translation gives CASSRARQGGGNEQFF. The chain employs TRBV3-1 (or the pseudogene TRBV3-2) and TRBJ2-1; maybe TRBD1 (7 bases). The CDR3 has 16 residues. The germline V gene has CDR1 LGHDT and CDR2 YNNKEL (reference sequence). Trimming took 4 bases from V and 6 from J, leaving 19 bases between them.